This TCR beta chain emerged from a study of blood T cell repertoires in COVID-19. About the study: Spain, Italy and the United States supplied samples that represented acute and convalescent COVID-19. PBMCs, B-cell-depleted T cells, or T cells were the source of the cDNA or gDNA that made up the material.

This clone was detected once. Per the authors' pipeline: Nucleated cell counts were estimated from reference gene primer amplification. Profiled with immunoSEQ multiplex PCR; TCRdb holds only in-frame clones, not every one. That table is the source of V, J and clone size, and D and trimming were worked out from the DNA. Found here are 210,000 or so clones, 86% of them singletons; the top ten hold around 4.5%. The length of the CDR3 is 13 residues. CDR1 SGHVS and CDR2 FQNEAQ come from the germline V gene. Trimming took off 5 bases at V and 4 bases at J, with 11 bases between the two ends. The sequenced sample was peripheral blood. The V gene is TRBV7-8, the J gene TRBJ1-2; no clear D. The source of this sequence is a man between 45 and 60 years old with acute or convalescent COVID-19. CDR3 nucleotides: TGTGCCAGCAGCGTCGGGGAGCGCTATGGCTACACCTTC. Translated: CASSVGERYGYTF.